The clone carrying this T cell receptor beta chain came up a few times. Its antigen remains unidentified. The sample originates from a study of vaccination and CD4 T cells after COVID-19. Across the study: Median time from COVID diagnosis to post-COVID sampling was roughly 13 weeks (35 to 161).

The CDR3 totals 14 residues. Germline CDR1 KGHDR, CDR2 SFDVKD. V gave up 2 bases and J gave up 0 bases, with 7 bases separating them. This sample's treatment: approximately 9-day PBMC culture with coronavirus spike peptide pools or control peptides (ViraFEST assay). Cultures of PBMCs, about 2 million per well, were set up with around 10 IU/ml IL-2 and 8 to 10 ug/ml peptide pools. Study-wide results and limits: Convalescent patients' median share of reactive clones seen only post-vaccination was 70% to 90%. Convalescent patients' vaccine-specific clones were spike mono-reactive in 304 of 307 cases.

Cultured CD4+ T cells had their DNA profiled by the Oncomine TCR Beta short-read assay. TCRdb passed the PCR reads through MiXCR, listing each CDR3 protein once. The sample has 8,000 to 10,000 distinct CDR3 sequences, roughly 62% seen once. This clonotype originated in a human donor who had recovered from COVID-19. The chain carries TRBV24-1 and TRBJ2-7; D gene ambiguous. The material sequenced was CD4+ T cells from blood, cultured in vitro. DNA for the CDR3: TGTGCCACCAGTGATTCAAAAACCTCCTACGAGCAGTACTTC. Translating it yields CATSDSKTSYEQYF.